This TCR beta chain was observed in a study of shared clonotypes between healthy human individuals. The table lists this clone with a count of one. Trimming left V 4 bases short and J 5 bases short, with 18 bases between. The germline CDR1 and CDR2 sequences are MNHEY and SVGAGI. CDR3 length: 16 residues. CD45RO-negative, CCR7-positively selected cells formed the naive CD8 fraction, excluding terminally differentiated effector memory CD45RA+ cells. Data came from immunoSEQ multiplex PCR; TCRdb stores just in-frame clones and leaves some out. The sample comprises 2 million or so clones, about 95% of which are singletons, and roughly 1.1% rests with the top ten.

The specimen sequenced was naive CD8+ T cells sorted from blood. The chain employs TRBV6-5 and TRBJ2-1; D not certain. The receptor was isolated from a man aged 18 to 29 in good health. The CDR3 here is CASSSPLSVADNEQFF. The CDR3 coding sequence is TGTGCCAGCAGTTCTCCCCTCTCCGTGGCAGACAATGAGCAGTTCTTC.